These 28 T cell receptor beta chains came from one sample sequenced in a study of OX40 agonist ivuxolimab in advanced cancers. Clones were read by immunoSEQ multiplex PCR, and TCRdb kept only the in-frame ones, dropping some. The data hold tens of thousands of clones, with approximately 92% observed a single time. The source was CD4+ or CD8+ T cells sorted from blood, collected in a trial of the OX40 agonist ivuxolimab. These receptors came from an adult with an advanced solid tumor such as melanoma, head and neck, liver or kidney cancer.

CDR3 region: CASSPGGVLMNTEAFF. In DNA form, the CDR3 reads TGTGCCAGCTCACCCGGCGGGGTACTCATGAACACTGAAGCTTTCTTT. This chain joins TRBV18 and TRBJ1-1; D remains ambiguous. The CDR3 spans 16 residues. V lost 3 bases and J 0 bases, leaving 14 bases between the germline ends. Per the germline V gene, CDR1 is KGHSH and CDR2 is LQKENI. Supplemented by reference TRBV18 and TRBJ1-1, the full variable domain reads NAGVMQNPRHLVRRRGQEARLRCSPMKGHSHVYWYRQLPEEGLKFMVYLQKENIIDESGMPKERFSAEFPKEGPSILRIQQVVRGDSAAYFCASSPGGVLMNTEAFFGQGTRLTVV.

The sample holds a few counts of this clone. The rearrangement joins TRBV4-3 to TRBJ1-2; the D is unclear. The germline V gene encodes CDR1 LGHNA and CDR2 YSLEER. The CDR3 is 15 residues long. Trimming took 1 base from V and 2 from J, leaving 11 bases between them. In DNA form, the CDR3 reads TGCGCCAGCAGCCAAGGTCCCGCAGACAACTATGGCTACACCTTC. This sequence encodes CASSQGPADNYGYTF.

This clone was picked up one time. V gene TRBV27 combines with J gene TRBJ1-5; no definite D call. This CDR3 comprises 11 residues. Looked up from germline, CDR1 is MNHEY and CDR2 is SMNVEV (reference sequence). V lost 8 bases to trimming and J lost 5 bases, with 7 bases between them. The CDR3 region has the DNA TGTGCCAGCGGCACCTATCAGCCCCAGCATTTT. This codes for CASGTYQPQHF.

The chain has TRBV7-9 and TRBJ1-2; D not certain. Germline CDR1 is SEHNR and CDR2 is FQNEAQ (reference sequence). Trimming cost V 1 base and J 1 base, with 4 bases left between them. The CDR3 covers 13 residues. CDR3 sequence: CASSLGINYGYTF. The CDR3 nucleotides read TGTGCCAGCAGCTTAGGGATTAACTATGGCTACACCTTC. The whole variable domain, remainder taken from reference TRBV7-9 and TRBJ1-2, is DTGVSQNPRHKITKRGQNVTFRCDPISEHNRLYWYRQTLGQGPEFLTYFQNEAQLEKSRLLSDRFSAERPKGSFSTLEIQRTEQGDSAMYLCASSLGINYGYTFGSGTRLTVV.

The V and J genes are TRBV19 and TRBJ2-7, with TRBD1 as a possible D gene (6 bases). The CDR3 has 15 residues. Germline V gives CDR1 LNHDA, CDR2 SQIVND (reference sequence). Trimming stripped 10 bases from V and 0 bases from J, with 19 bases between. The CDR3 coding sequence is TGTGCCACTCAGGGGTGGGGACCCAGCTCCTACGAGCAGTACTTC. Translated, it gives CATQGWGPSSYEQYF.

The rearrangement uses TRBV15 and TRBJ2-7; 7 bases map to TRBD2. The germline CDR1 and CDR2 sequences are LNHNV and YYDKDF (reference sequence). This CDR3 region has 15 residues. The V gene end was trimmed by 1 base and the J gene end by 3 bases; junction bases not matched to a gene: 6. CDR3 region: CATSRASGEFYEQYF. CDR3 nucleotides: TGTGCCACCAGCAGAGCCAGCGGGGAATTCTACGAGCAGTACTTC.

The chain couples TRBV11-1 to TRBJ2-1, with 10 bases identical to TRBD2. The V segment lost 3 bases and the J segment 5 bases; nucleotides outside the gene matches: 4. The CDR3 sequence is 15 residues long. CDR1 SGHAT and CDR2 FQDESV come from the germline V gene (reference sequence). CDR3 coding DNA: TGTGCCAGCAGCTTTCCGCTAGCGGGGGACAATGAGCAGTTCTTC. Its translation is CASSFPLAGDNEQFF.

The CDR3 coding sequence is TGCAGCACTGGGTGGGACAGGGGGTATGAGCAGTTCTTC. Its protein product is CSTGWDRGYEQFF. This chain uses TRBV29-1 with TRBJ2-1; 11 positions match TRBD1. The V gene end was trimmed by 8 bases and the J gene end by 8 bases; junction bases not matched to a gene: 8. The CDR3 runs 13 residues. Germline values: CDR1 SQVTM, CDR2 ANQGSEA.

This chain joins TRBV27 and TRBJ1-2; 12 bases match TRBD1. The germline V gene encodes CDR1 MNHEY and CDR2 SMNVEV (reference sequence). Trimming cost V 6 bases and J 4 bases; bases outside gene matches: 3. CDR3 length: 14 residues. This CDR3 reads CASRGQGAIYGYTF. The DNA of the CDR3 is TGTGCCAGCAGGGGACAGGGGGCTATCTATGGCTACACCTTC.

CDR3 sequence (DNA): TGTGCCAGCAGCGTAGATCAAGGTTTCCCCCTTTACGAGCAGTACTTC. Its protein product is CASSVDQGFPLYEQYF. The chain combines TRBV9 with TRBJ2-7; D gene uncertain. CDR3 length: 16 residues. CDR1 SGDLS and CDR2 YYNGEE come from the germline V gene. Between the trimmed V and J ends, which lost 0 bases and 4 bases, there was a span of 17 bases. The full variable domain, its missing parts supplied by reference TRBV9 and TRBJ2-7, is DSGVTQTPKHLITATGQRVTLRCSPRSGDLSVYWYQQSLDQGLQFLIQYYNGEERAKGNILERFSAQQFPDLHSELNLSSLELGDSALYFCASSVDQGFPLYEQYFGPGTRLTVT.

The gene calls are TRBV18 and TRBJ2-5, with 8 bases matching TRBD1. Per germline, CDR1 KGHSH and CDR2 LQKENI. After removal of 3 bases from V and 5 bases from J, the junction contained 14 bases not matched to a gene. The CDR3 has 17 residues. CDR3 residues: CASSPPDRAGVWETQYF. The CDR3 coding sequence is TGTGCCAGCTCACCCCCGGACAGGGCCGGCGTTTGGGAGACCCAGTACTTC.

The rearrangement links TRBV2 to TRBJ1-5; D is unresolved. The CDR3 consists of 14 residues. Trimming cost V 6 bases and J 0 bases, with 9 bases left between them. Germline CDR1 is SNHLY and CDR2 is FYNNEI. The CDR3 DNA follows: TGTGCCAGCAGAGACACTAATAGCAATCAGCCCCAGCATTTT. The encoded protein is CASRDTNSNQPQHF.

CDR3 protein: CASGFQGAGYGYTF. CDR3 DNA sequence: TGTGCTAGTGGTTTTCAGGGGGCCGGCTATGGCTACACCTTC. The rearrangement links TRBV12-5 to TRBJ1-2; 8 bases fit TRBD1. The germline V gene has CDR1 LGHNT and CDR2 FRNRAP. CDR3 size: 14 residues. V lost 3 bases and J lost 4; bases outside the gene matches: 4.

V gene TRBV7-2 combines with J gene TRBJ2-3; TRBD1 agrees at 9 bases. Germline V gene lookup returns CDR1 SGHTA and CDR2 FQGNSA. J was trimmed by 1 base and V by 1 base; bases with no gene match: 6. The length of the CDR3 is 17 residues. CDR3 in DNA: TGTGCCAGCAGCTTAGGCGACAGGGGGTGGGGCACAGATACGCAGTATTTT. As protein: CASSLGDRGWGTDTQYF.

This clone was counted a few times. The CDR3 sequence is CASSPSTGGTEAFF. CDR3 DNA: TGTGCCAGCAGCCCATCGACAGGGGGCACTGAAGCTTTCTTT. The chain has TRBV11-2 and TRBJ1-1, with 9 bases identical to TRBD1. This CDR3 comprises 14 residues. Trimming at V came to 5 bases and at J to 4 bases, leaving 5 bases not matched to a gene. Germline values: CDR1 SGHAT, CDR2 FQNNGV.

This clone was detected once. V and J are TRBV5-4 and TRBJ1-2; no clear D. CDR3 length: 13 residues. V lost 0 bases, J lost 6 bases, and 9 bases lay in between. Germline V gives CDR1 SGHNT, CDR2 YYREEE (reference sequence). The DNA for the CDR3 is TGTGCCAGCAGCTTGGCCCAGCCGCATGGCTACACCTTC. Translating gives CASSLAQPHGYTF. The variable domain in full, completed from reference TRBV5-4 and TRBJ1-2, reads ETGVTQSPTHLIKTRGQQVTLRCSSQSGHNTVSWYQQALGQGPQFIFQYYREEENGRGNFPPRFSGLQFPNYSSELNVNALELDDSALYLCASSLAQPHGYTFGSGTRLTVV.

This clone occurred once. The chain uses TRBV13 and TRBJ2-5; tentative D call: TRBD2 (5 bases). The V end lost 2 bases, the J end lost 5 bases, and 12 bases lay between the germline ends. The CDR3 covers 14 residues. Germline V gene sequence: CDR1 PRHDT, CDR2 FYEKMQ (reference sequence). CDR3 sequence: CASSLMTTYETQYF. In DNA form, the CDR3 reads TGTGCCAGCAGCTTAATGACTACCTATGAGACCCAGTACTTC.

The chain combines TRBV19 with TRBJ2-2; D remains unclear. This CDR3 is built from 13 residues. The germline V gene has CDR1 LNHDA and CDR2 SQIVND (reference sequence). V was cut by 3 bases and J by 4 bases, with 6 bases left in between. This chain's CDR3 is CASSILLTGELFF. Here the CDR3 DNA reads TGTGCCAGTAGTATTCTCCTCACCGGGGAGCTGTTTTTT.

This clone was counted once. V usage is TRBV9 and J usage is TRBJ2-7; D is unresolved. V was shortened by 3 bases and J by 6 bases, with 7 bases between the two germline ends. The CDR3 covers 11 residues. Germline lookup yields CDR1 SGDLS and CDR2 YYNGEE. CDR3 nucleotide sequence: TGTGCCAGCAGCGGCGGCGGCGAGCAGTACTTC. Translation gives CASSGGGEQYF. Full variable domain (outside the CDR3, taken from reference TRBV9 and TRBJ2-7): DSGVTQTPKHLITATGQRVTLRCSPRSGDLSVYWYQQSLDQGLQFLIQYYNGEERAKGNILERFSAQQFPDLHSELNLSSLELGDSALYFCASSGGGEQYFGPGTRLTVT.

The gene calls are TRBV6-5 and TRBJ2-7, with D uncertain. Germline V gene lookup returns CDR1 MNHEY and CDR2 SVGAGI. The CDR3 length is 14 residues. V lost 4 bases and J 4 bases, leaving 14 bases between the germline ends. CDR3 nucleotide sequence: TGTGCCAGCAGTTCAGATGGAATTGGGTACGAGCAGTACTTC. This codes for CASSSDGIGYEQYF.

J is TRBJ2-7 and V is TRBV27; 11 bases are a match to TRBD1. The CDR3 runs to 16 residues. Germline V gene sequence: CDR1 MNHEY, CDR2 SMNVEV (reference sequence). The V and J ends lost 6 bases and 2 bases, in that order; junction bases with no gene match: 9. The CDR3 DNA sequence: TGTGCCAGCAGAGAACTGGGGACAGGGGGTGCCTACGAGCAGTACTTC. This codes for CASRELGTGGAYEQYF.

The chain is built from TRBV4-2 and TRBJ2-7, with TRBD1 identical over 8 bases. The CDR3 runs to 15 residues. Trimming cost V 8 bases and J 2 bases; bases outside gene matches: 11. Per germline, CDR1 LGHNA and CDR2 YNFKEQ. CDR3 sequence: CASGNLQGAAYEQYF. As DNA, the CDR3 is TGTGCCAGCGGAAACCTTCAGGGGGCCGCCTACGAGCAGTACTTC.

The chain couples TRBV10-2 to TRBJ2-3; 9 bases are a match to TRBD2. In germline, CDR1 is WSHSY, CDR2 SAAADI. The CDR3 loop spans 13 amino acids. V shed 8 bases, J shed 6 bases, and the junction held 6 bases outside the gene matches. This CDR3 is CASSSGVLDTQYF. The DNA for the CDR3 is TGCGCCAGCTCTAGCGGGGTTCTGGATACGCAGTATTTT.

V usage is TRBV13 and J usage is TRBJ1-1; the match to TRBD1 covers 11 bases. Trimming at V came to 5 bases and at J to 5 bases, leaving 7 bases not matched to a gene. The germline V gene encodes CDR1 PRHDT and CDR2 FYEKMQ (reference sequence). This CDR3 comprises 15 residues. The CDR3: CASSLGQGVWTEAFF. CDR3 DNA: TGTGCCAGCAGCCTGGGACAGGGGGTTTGGACTGAAGCTTTCTTT.

The chain employs TRBV7-9 and TRBJ2-7; D possibly corresponds to TRBD1 (6 bases). The CDR3 loop spans 13 amino acids. The ends were cut back, 5 bases at V and 3 bases at J, with 11 bases in the middle. CDR1 is SEHNR and CDR2 is FQNEAQ in the germline V gene (reference sequence). CDR3: CASSPTGNYEQYF. The CDR3 bases are TGTGCCAGCAGCCCGACAGGAAACTACGAGCAGTACTTC.

The V and J genes are TRBV12-5 and TRBJ2-7, with TRBD1 identical over 7 bases. V dropped 2 bases and J dropped 4; count of bases not matched to a gene: 11. CDR1 and CDR2 from the germline V gene are LGHNT and FRNRAP. This CDR3 spans 16 amino acids. CDR3 region: CASGLTGTEPLYEQYF. In nucleotides, the CDR3 is TGTGCTAGTGGTTTGACTGGGACAGAGCCCTTGTACGAGCAGTACTTC.

This chain uses TRBV10-2 with TRBJ2-1; 7 bases are a match to TRBD1. Germline V gives CDR1 WSHSY, CDR2 SAAADI. The CDR3 loop spans 13 amino acids. V trimming: 3 bases; J trimming: 10 bases; junction bases outside the gene matches: 6. CDR3 nucleotide sequence: TGCGCCAGCAGTGACACAGGGGTTGGCGAGCAGTTCTTC. This gives the protein CASSDTGVGEQFF.

The sample holds a few counts of this clone. The rearrangement uses TRBV6-4 and TRBJ2-7; 9 positions match TRBD1. The CDR3 covers 17 residues. V gave up 6 bases and J gave up 3 bases; unmatched junction bases: 15. Germline-derived CDR1 and CDR2 are MRHNA and SNTAGT. The CDR3 loop is CASSRGDRAPFSYEQYF. CDR3 in DNA: TGTGCCAGCAGCCGCGGGGACAGGGCCCCTTTCAGCTACGAGCAGTACTTC.